This T cell receptor (beta chain) was observed in a study of control samples from healthy donors and cancer patients. Some clones are missing from TCRdb's copy, which holds only in-frame ones; the method was immunoSEQ multiplex PCR. The data hold some 120,000 clones, with about 88% observed a single time. The germline CDR1 and CDR2 sequences are MNHEY and SVGAGI. The CDR3 is 14 amino acids. V lost 0 bases, J lost 10 bases, and 15 bases lay in between. Source material: blood. The receptor was derived from a woman aged 65 to 85 in good health. The J gene is TRBJ1-1, the V gene TRBV6-5; D gene ambiguous. CDR3 coding DNA: TGTGCCAGCAGTTACTCGAGTGTTAGAGGGAGAGCTTTCTTT. This codes for CASSYSSVRGRAFF.